This T cell receptor beta chain was captured by sequencing in a study of tumor and adjacent non-tumor tissue in lung cancer. For the study at large: Patients comprised about a dozen adenocarcinoma, a couple of squamous cell carcinoma and 1 small cell lung cancer.

RNA was extracted from bulk tissue without any cell sorting. Distant lung tissue was collected more than 3 cm away from the tumor edge. Between August and November 2014, newly diagnosed, chemotherapy-naive lung cancer patients underwent thoracic surgery in China. Findings and caveats of the study: Significantly higher TCR diversity was found in tumor than normal lung.

Note on this clonotype: Its matching antigen is unknown.

V dropped 6 bases and J dropped 0 bases, with 11 bases sitting between them. Germline lookup yields CDR1 SNHLY and CDR2 FYNNEI. The CDR3 is 15 residues long. A modified ARM-PCR protocol with three rounds of nested PCR amplified TCRbeta. TCRdb reprocessed the multiplex PCR reads via MiXCR and lists one record per CDR3 protein. This table has 90,000 to 100,000 distinct CDR3 sequences, 75% to 85% appearing once. This clonotype was obtained from a man between 60 and 75 years old with small cell lung cancer. Input material: distant non-tumor lung tissue. The chain is built from TRBV2 and TRBJ2-2; maybe TRBD2 (5 bases). The chain's CDR3 is CASRESSANTGELFF. The CDR3, as DNA: TGTGCCAGCAGAGAGAGTAGCGCGAACACCGGGGAGCTGTTTTTT.